This T cell receptor beta chain appears in the sequencing data of a study of blood T cell repertoires in COVID-19. In the authors' workflow: Reference gene primer amplification yielded estimated nucleated cell counts. The method was immunoSEQ multiplex PCR; TCRdb's version includes in-frame clones alone and lacks a portion of them. V and J calls and clone size are given by that table; D and trimming were obtained from the DNA. The repertoire holds about 220,000 clones, with 70% to 90% as singletons. This CDR3 region has 15 residues. The V segment lost 5 bases and the J segment 4 bases; nucleotides outside the gene matches: 4. The germline V gene has CDR1 LGHDT and CDR2 YNNKEL (reference sequence).

This sequence originates from a woman aged 45-65 years with COVID-19, enrolled during active disease. This chain connects TRBV3-1 (or the pseudogene TRBV3-2) to TRBJ2-5; 13 nucleotides match TRBD2. The sample taken for sequencing was peripheral blood. The CDR3 region has the DNA TGTGCCAGCAGCATTACTAGCGGGGGGGCAGAGACCCAGTACTTC. This codes for CASSITSGGAETQYF.